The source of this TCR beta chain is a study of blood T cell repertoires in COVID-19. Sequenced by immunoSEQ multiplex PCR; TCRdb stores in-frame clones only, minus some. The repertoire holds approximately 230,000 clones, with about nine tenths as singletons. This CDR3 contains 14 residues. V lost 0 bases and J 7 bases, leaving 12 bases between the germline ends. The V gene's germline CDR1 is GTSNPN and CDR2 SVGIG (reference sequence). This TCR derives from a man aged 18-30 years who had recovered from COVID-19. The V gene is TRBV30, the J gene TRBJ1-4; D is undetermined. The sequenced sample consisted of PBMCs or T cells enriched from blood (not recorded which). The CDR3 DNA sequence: TGTGCCTGGAGTGTAAAGGCCGGCGGTGAAAAACTGTTTTTT. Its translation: CAWSVKAGGEKLFF.